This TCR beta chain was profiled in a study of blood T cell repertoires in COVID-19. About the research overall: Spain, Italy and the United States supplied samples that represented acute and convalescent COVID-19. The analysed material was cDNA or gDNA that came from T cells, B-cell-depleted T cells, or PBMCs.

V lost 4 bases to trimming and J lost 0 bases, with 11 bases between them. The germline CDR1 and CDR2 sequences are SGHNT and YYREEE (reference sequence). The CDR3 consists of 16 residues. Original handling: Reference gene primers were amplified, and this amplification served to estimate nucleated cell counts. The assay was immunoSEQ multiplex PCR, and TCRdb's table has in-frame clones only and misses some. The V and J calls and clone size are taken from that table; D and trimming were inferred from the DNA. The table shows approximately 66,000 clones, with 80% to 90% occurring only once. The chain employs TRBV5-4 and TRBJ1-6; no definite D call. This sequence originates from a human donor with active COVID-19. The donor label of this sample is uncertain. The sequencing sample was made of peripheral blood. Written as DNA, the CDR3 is TGTGCCAGCAGCGCGACACAGAGCTCCTATAATTCACCCCTCCACTTT. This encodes CASSATQSSYNSPLHF.